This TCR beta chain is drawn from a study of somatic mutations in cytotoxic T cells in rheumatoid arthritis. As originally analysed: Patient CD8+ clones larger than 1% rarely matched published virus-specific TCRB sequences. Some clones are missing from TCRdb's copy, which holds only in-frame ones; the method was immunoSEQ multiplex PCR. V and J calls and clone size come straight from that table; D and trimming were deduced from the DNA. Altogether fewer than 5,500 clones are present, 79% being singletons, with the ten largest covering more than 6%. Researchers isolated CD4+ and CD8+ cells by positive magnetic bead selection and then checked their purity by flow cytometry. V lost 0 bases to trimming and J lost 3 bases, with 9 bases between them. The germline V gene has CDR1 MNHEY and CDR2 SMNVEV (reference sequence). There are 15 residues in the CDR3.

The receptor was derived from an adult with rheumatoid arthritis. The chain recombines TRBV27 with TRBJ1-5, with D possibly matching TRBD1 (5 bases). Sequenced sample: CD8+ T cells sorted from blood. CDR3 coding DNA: TGTGCCAGCAGTTTATCGGGAGGGGTCAATCAGCCCCAGCATTTT. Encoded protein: CASSLSGGVNQPQHF.